This T cell receptor (beta chain) was documented in a study of blood T cell repertoires in COVID-19. Study-level background: Samples came from the United States, Italy and Spain, spanning acute and convalescent COVID-19. Sources were T cells, B-cell-depleted T cells, or PBMCs; the material itself was cDNA or gDNA.

Original handling: How many nucleated cells were present was estimated from reference gene primer amplification. Profiling relied on immunoSEQ multiplex PCR, and the TCRdb table lists in-frame clones only, not all of them. V and J calls and clone size are as listed in that table; D and trimming were resolved from the DNA. The table has under 300,000 clones, more than 75% seen once. The specimen sequenced was peripheral blood. The sequence came from a woman aged 40-49 years who had recovered from COVID-19.

Written as DNA, the CDR3 is TGCGCCAGCAGCCCCGGGACTAGCGGGGCCGCGGATACGCAGTATTTT. As protein: CASSPGTSGAADTQYF. J is TRBJ2-3 and V is TRBV4-1; 13 bases are shared with TRBD2. Germline V gene data show CDR1 as MGHRA and CDR2 as YSYEKL. The ends lost 4 bases at V and 6 bases at J; junction bases unmatched: 7. This CDR3 is built from 16 residues.